Presented here are 9 T cell receptor beta chains from one specimen sequenced in a study of T cells in Graves' hyperthyroidism and ophthalmopathy. RNA transcripts were the template for amplifying TCR beta CDR3 regions. During a first-round RT-PCR of the TCR CDR3, the HTBI primer set was used. A single record per CDR3 protein comes from TCRdb applying MiXCR to the multiplex PCR reads. The sample gives 34,000 or so distinct CDR3 sequences, 45% to 55% of which show up once; under 30% is in the top ten. Sequencing used blood. The source of these receptors is a woman in her forties with Graves' ophthalmopathy.

The V call is TRBV20-1, the J call TRBJ2-3; 10 bases align to TRBD2. The CDR3 is 15 residues long. The V and J ends lost 0 bases and 6 bases, in that order; junction bases with no gene match: 6. Germline CDR1 reads DFQATT; CDR2 reads SNEGSKA (reference sequence). Here the CDR3 reads CSARDLLAGWDTQYF. As DNA, the CDR3 is TGCAGTGCTAGAGACTTACTAGCGGGGTGGGATACGCAGTATTTT.

As for this clonotype: As the CDR3 is not closed by the conserved phenylalanine or tryptophan, this likely results from a read error. The chain combines TRBV5-6 with TRBJ2-7; D might be TRBD1 (6 bases). CDR1 and CDR2 from the germline V gene are SGHDT and YYEEEE. There are 14 residues in the CDR3. The CDR3 coding sequence is TGTGCCAGCGGCTTTTTGGGGGCTTTGAACGAGCAGTACTGC. Protein sequence: CASGFLGALNEQYC.

This clonotype occurred many times. The V and J genes are TRBV6-2 or TRBV6-3 and TRBJ1-3; TRBD1 might be the D (5 bases). Germline assignment: CDR1 MNHEY and CDR2 SVGEGT. Trimming stripped 1 base from V and 0 bases from J, with 7 bases between. The CDR3 contains 15 residues. The CDR3 DNA follows: TGTGCCAGCAGTTACTTCACAGGCTCTGGAAACACCATATATTTT. Its translation is CASSYFTGSGNTIYF.

In this sample, this clonotype turned up many times. This chain links TRBV6-5 with TRBJ2-1, with TRBD2 matching over 14 bases. The CDR3 runs 18 residues. Unmatched junction bases numbered 14, after V lost 4 bases and J lost 9 bases. Germline assignment: CDR1 MNHEY and CDR2 SVGAGI. The CDR3 region is CASSFDTGLAGVFGEQFF. DNA for the CDR3: TGTGCCAGCAGTTTCGACACGGGACTAGCGGGAGTATTCGGTGAGCAGTTCTTC.

The CDR3 region is CASSVAYRGGNQPQHF. DNA of the CDR3: TGTGCCAGCAGCGTCGCGTACAGGGGCGGCAATCAGCCCCAGCATTTT. The chain recombines TRBV9 with TRBJ1-5, with 7 bases matching TRBD1. Trimming at V came to 2 bases and at J to 2 bases, leaving 7 bases not matched to a gene. Germline V gene lookup returns CDR1 SGDLS and CDR2 YYNGEE. The CDR3 runs 16 residues.

This clonotype was found many times. The rearrangement joins TRBV6-2 or TRBV6-3 to TRBJ1-1, with a weak D call TRBD1 (5 bases). This CDR3 region has 13 residues. V lost 4 bases and J lost 0, with 6 bases in between. Germline V CDR1 and CDR2: MNHEY, SVGEGT. The DNA for the CDR3 is TGTGCCAGCAGTTGGGGGATGAACACTGAAGCTTTCTTT. Translation gives CASSWGMNTEAFF.

The chain employs TRBV7-9 and TRBJ2-5, with 7 bases identical to TRBD1. This CDR3 region has 14 residues. J gave up 9 bases and V 6 bases, and 13 bases lay outside the gene matches. CDR1 is SEHNR, CDR2 FQNEAQ, per germline (reference sequence). The CDR3 DNA sequence: TGTGCCAGCAGTGGGGACAGTTCCAATCAGCCCCAGTACTTC. Protein sequence: CASSGDSSNQPQYF. The whole variable domain, remainder taken from reference TRBV7-9 and TRBJ2-5, is DTGVSQNPRHKITKRGQNVTFRCDPISEHNRLYWYRQTLGQGPEFLTYFQNEAQLEKSRLLSDRFSAERPKGSFSTLEIQRTEQGDSAMYLCASSGDSSNQPQYFGPGTRLLVL.

On this clonotype: This likely comes from a read error, as the CDR3 has no conserved phenylalanine or tryptophan at its end. The J gene is TRBJ2-1, the V gene TRBV7-2, with 13 bases identical to TRBD2. Germline CDR1 SGHTA, CDR2 FQGNSA. The CDR3 spans 20 residues. The CDR3 is CASSSWEGTSGISSYKEQFC. The CDR3 bases are TGTGCCAGCAGCTCCTGGGAGGGGACTAGCGGGATTAGCTCCTACAAGGAGCAGTTCTGC.

This clonotype was recorded once. The chain is built from TRBV19 and TRBJ2-7; TRBD1 is a possible D gene (5 bases). This CDR3 is 14 amino acids long. CDR1 and CDR2 (germline): LNHDA, SQIVND (reference sequence). The V end lost 4 bases, the J end lost 5 bases, and 15 bases lay between the germline ends. DNA for the CDR3: TGTGCCAGTAGTAGTAGTCAGGGATCCGACGAGCAGTACTTC. Protein: CASSSSQGSDEQYF. Based on the CDR3 plus reference TRBV19 and TRBJ2-7, the full variable domain is DGGITQSPKYLFRKEGQNVTLSCEQNLNHDAMYWYRQDPGQGLRLIYYSQIVNDFQKGDIAEGYSVSREKKESFPLTVTSAQKNPTAFYLCASSSSQGSDEQYFGPGTRLTVT.